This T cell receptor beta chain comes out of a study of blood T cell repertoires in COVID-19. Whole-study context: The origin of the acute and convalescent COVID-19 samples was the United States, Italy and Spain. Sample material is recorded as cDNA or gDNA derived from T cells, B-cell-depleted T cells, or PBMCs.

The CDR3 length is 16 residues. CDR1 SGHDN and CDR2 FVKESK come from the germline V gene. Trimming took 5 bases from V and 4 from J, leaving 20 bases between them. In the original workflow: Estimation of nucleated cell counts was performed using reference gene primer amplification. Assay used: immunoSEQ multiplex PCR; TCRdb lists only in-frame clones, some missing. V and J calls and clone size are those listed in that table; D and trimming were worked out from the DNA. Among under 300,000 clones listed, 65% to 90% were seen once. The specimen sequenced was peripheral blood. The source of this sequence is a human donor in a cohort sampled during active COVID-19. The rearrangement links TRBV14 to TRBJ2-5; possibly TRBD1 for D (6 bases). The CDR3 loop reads CASSSNQNRVGETQYF. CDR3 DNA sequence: TGTGCCAGCAGCTCGAATCAAAACAGGGTTGGAGAGACCCAGTACTTC.